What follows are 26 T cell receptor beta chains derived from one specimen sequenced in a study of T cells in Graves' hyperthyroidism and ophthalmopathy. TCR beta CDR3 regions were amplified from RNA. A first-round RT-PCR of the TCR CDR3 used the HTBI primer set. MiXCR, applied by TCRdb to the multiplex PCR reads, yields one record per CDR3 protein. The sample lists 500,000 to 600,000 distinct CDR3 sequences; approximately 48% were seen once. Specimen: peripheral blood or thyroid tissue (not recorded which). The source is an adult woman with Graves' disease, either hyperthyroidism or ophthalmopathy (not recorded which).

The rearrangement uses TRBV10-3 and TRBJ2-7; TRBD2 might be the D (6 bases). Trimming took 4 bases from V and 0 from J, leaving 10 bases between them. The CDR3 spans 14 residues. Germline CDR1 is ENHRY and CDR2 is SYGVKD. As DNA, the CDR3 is TGTGCCATCAGTGCGCGGGGAGCCTCCTACGAGCAGTACTTC. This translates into CAISARGASYEQYF.

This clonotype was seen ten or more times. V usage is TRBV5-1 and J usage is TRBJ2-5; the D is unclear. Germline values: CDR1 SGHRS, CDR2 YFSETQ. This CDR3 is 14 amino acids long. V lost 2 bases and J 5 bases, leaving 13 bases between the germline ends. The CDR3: CASSFQTSEETQYF. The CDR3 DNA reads TGCGCCAGCAGCTTTCAGACTTCAGAGGAGACCCAGTACTTC.

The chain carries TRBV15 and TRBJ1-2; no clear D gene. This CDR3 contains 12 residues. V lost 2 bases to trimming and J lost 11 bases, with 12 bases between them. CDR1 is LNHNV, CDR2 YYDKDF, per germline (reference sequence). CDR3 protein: CATSRLVGRYTF. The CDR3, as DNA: TGTGCCACCAGCAGACTCGTCGGTCGGTACACCTTC.

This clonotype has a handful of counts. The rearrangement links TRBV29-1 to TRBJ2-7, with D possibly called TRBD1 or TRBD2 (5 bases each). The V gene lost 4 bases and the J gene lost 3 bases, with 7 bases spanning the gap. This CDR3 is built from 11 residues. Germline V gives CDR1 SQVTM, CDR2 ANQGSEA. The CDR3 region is CSVGDVYEQYF. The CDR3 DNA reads TGCAGCGTTGGGGACGTCTACGAGCAGTACTTC.

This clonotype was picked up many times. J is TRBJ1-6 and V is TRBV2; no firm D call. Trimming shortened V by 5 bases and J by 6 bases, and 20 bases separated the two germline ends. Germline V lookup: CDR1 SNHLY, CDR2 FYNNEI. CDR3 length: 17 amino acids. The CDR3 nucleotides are TGTGCCAGCAGTTGGGTCAAGCGGGGATTGGGTAATTCACCCCTCCACTTT. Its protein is CASSWVKRGLGNSPLHF. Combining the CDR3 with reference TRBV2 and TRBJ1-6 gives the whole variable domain EPEVTQTPSHQVTQMGQEVILRCVPISNHLYFYWYRQILGQKVEFLVSFYNNEISEKSEIFDDQFSVERPDGSNFTLKIRSTKLEDSAMYFCASSWVKRGLGNSPLHFGNGTRLTVT.

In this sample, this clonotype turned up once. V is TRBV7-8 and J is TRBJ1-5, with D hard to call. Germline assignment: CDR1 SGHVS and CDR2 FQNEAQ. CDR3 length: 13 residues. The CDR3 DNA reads TGTGCTAGTTTGGCGGATAGCAATCAGCCCCAGCATTTT. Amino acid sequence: CASLADSNQPQHF.

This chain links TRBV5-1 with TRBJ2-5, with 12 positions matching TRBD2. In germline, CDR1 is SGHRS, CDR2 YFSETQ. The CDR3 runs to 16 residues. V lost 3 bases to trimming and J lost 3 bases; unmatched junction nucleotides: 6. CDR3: CASSYRLAGAEETQYF. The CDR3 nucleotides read TGCGCCAGCAGCTACCGACTAGCGGGAGCGGAAGAGACCCAGTACTTC.

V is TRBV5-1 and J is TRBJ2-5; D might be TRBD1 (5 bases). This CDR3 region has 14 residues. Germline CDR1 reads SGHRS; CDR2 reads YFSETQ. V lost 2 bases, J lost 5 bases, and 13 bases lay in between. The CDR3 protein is CASSFSRAGETQYF. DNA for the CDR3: TGCGCCAGCAGCTTTTCCAGGGCCGGGGAGACCCAGTACTTC.

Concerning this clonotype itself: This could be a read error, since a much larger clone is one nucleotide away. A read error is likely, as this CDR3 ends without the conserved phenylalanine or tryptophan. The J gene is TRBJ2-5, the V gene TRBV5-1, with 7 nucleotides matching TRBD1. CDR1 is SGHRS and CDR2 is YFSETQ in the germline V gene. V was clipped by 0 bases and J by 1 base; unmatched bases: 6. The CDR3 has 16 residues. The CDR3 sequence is CASSLELGQSQETQYL. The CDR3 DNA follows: TGCGCCAGCAGCTTGGAGTTGGGACAGTCCCAAGAGACCCAGTACCTC.

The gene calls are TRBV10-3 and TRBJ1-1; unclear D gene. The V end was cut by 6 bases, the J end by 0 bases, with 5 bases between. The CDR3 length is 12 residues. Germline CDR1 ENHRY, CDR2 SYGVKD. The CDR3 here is CAIRTLNTEAFF. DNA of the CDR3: TGTGCCATCAGGACCTTGAACACTGAAGCTTTCTTT.

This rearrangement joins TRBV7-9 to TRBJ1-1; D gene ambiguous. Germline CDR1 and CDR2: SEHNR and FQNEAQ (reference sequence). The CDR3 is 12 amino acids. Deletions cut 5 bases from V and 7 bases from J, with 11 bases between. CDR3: CASSLRPYEAFF. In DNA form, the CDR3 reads TGTGCCAGCAGCCTTCGCCCATATGAAGCTTTCTTT.

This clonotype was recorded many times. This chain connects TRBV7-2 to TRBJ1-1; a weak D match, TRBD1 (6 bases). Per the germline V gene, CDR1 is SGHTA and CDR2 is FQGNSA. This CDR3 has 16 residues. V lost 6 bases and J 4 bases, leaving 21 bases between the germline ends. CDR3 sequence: CASRRDIVGRSTEAFF. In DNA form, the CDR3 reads TGTGCCAGCAGACGGGACATTGTGGGGAGGAGCACTGAAGCTTTCTTT. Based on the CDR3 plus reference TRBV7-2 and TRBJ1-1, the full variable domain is GAGVSQSPSNKVTEKGKDVELRCDPISGHTALYWYRQSLGQGLEFLIYFQGNSAPDKSGLPSDRFSAERTGGSVSTLTIQRTQQEDSAVYLCASRRDIVGRSTEAFFGQGTRLTVV.

In nucleotides, the CDR3 is TGCAGTGCTGCTGGAGGCGAGCCCCAGCATTTT. This encodes CSAAGGEPQHF. The chain carries TRBV20-1 and TRBJ1-5; D remains ambiguous. This CDR3 contains 11 residues. V dropped 5 bases and J dropped 8 bases, with 10 bases sitting between them. Per the germline V gene, CDR1 is DFQATT and CDR2 is SNEGSKA (reference sequence).

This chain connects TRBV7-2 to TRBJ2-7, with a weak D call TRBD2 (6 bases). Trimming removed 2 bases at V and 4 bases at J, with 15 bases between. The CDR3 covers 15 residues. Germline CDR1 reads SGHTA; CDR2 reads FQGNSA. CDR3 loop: CASSLNGGLKYEQYF. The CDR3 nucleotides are TGTGCCAGCAGCTTAAACGGGGGACTGAAGTACGAGCAGTACTTC. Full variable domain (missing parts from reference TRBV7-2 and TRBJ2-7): GAGVSQSPSNKVTEKGKDVELRCDPISGHTALYWYRQSLGQGLEFLIYFQGNSAPDKSGLPSDRFSAERTGGSVSTLTIQRTQQEDSAVYLCASSLNGGLKYEQYFGPGTRLTVT.

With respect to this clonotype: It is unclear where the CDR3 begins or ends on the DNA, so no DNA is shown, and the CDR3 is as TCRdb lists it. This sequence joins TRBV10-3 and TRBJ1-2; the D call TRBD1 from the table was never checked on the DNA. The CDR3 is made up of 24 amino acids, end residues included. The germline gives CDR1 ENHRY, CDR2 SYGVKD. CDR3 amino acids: CAISESRDRYGYTFGSGTVFGYTF.

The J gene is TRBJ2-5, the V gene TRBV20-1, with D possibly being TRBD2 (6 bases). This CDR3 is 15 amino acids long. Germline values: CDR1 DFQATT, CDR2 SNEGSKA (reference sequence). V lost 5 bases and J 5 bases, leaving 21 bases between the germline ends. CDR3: CSACRDSGPVETQYF. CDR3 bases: TGCAGTGCTTGCCGGGACTCAGGCCCAGTGGAGACCCAGTACTTC.

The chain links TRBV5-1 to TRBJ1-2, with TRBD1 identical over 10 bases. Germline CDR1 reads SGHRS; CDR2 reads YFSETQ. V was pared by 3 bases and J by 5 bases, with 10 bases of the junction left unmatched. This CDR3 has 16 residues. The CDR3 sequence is CASSSSSGQGRYGYTF. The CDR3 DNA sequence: TGCGCCAGCAGCTCTTCCTCGGGACAGGGGAGATATGGCTACACCTTC.

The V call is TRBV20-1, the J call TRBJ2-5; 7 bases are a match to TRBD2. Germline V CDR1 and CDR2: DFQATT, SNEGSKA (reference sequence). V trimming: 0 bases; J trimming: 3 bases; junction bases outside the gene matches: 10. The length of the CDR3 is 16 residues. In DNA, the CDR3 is TGCAGTGCTAGAGATCCAGTTGGGGGAGGGAAAGAGACCCAGTACTTC. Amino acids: CSARDPVGGGKETQYF.

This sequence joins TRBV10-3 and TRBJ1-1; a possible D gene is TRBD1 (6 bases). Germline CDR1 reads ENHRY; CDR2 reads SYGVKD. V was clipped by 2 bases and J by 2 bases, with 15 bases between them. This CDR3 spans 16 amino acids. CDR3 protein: CAISEAGGFGNTEAFF. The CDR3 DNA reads TGTGCCATCAGTGAGGCCGGGGGCTTCGGAAACACTGAAGCTTTCTTT.

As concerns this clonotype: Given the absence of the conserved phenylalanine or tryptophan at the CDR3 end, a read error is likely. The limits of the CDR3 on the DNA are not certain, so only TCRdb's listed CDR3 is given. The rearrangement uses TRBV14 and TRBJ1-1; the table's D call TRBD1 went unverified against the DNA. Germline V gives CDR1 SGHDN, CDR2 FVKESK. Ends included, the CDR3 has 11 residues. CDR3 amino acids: CASSQAPSGFR.

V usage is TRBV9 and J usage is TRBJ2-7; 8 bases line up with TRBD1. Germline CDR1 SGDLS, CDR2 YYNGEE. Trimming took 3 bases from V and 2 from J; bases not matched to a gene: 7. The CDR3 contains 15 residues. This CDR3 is CASSAEDREAYEQYF. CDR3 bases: TGTGCCAGCAGCGCTGAGGACAGGGAGGCCTACGAGCAGTACTTC. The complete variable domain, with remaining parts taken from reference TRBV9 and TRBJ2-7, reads DSGVTQTPKHLITATGQRVTLRCSPRSGDLSVYWYQQSLDQGLQFLIQYYNGEERAKGNILERFSAQQFPDLHSELNLSSLELGDSALYFCASSAEDREAYEQYFGPGTRLTVT.

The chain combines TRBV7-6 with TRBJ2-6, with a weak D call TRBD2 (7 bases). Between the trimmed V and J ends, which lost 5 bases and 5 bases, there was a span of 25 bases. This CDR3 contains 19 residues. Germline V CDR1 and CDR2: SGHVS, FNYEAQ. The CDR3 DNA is TGTGCCAGCAGCCCGGATCAAACGGGGGGCCCTATGAGGGCCAACGTCCTGACTTTC. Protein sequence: CASSPDQTGGPMRANVLTF.

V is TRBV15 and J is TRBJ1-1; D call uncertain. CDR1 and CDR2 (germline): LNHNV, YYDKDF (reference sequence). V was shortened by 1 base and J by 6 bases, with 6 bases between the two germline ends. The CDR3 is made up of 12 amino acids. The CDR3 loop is CATSRVSSEAFF. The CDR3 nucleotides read TGTGCCACCAGCAGAGTATCTTCTGAAGCTTTCTTT.

The CDR3 bases are TGCAGCGTGGACGACAGCTACGAGCAGTACTTC. Its translation: CSVDDSYEQYF. This chain joins TRBV29-1 and TRBJ2-7, with D possibly matching TRBD1 (5 bases). Between the trimmed V and J ends, which lost 6 bases and 3 bases, there was a span of 9 bases. Germline CDR1 SQVTM, CDR2 ANQGSEA. The CDR3 covers 11 residues.

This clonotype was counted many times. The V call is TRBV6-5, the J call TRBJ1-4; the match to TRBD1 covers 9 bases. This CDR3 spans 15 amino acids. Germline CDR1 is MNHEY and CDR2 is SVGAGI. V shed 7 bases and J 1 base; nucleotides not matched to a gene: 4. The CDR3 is CASKGQGITNEKLFF. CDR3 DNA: TGTGCCAGCAAAGGACAGGGGATAACTAATGAAAAACTGTTTTTT.

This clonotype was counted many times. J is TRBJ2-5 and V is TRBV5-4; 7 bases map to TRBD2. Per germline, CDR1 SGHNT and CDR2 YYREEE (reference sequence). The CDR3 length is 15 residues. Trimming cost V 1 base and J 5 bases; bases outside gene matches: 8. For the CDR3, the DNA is TGTGCCAGCAGCTTGTCGGGAGGATCCCGCGAGACCCAGTACTTC. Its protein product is CASSLSGGSRETQYF.